A single TCR beta chain is shown here with its context. Clinical history reported by participants formed the basis on which cohorts were assigned. Original processing notes: Nucleated cell number was recorded as an estimate derived from reference gene primer amplification. The protocol was immunoSEQ multiplex PCR, while the TCRdb copy is restricted to in-frame clones and leaves out a portion. V and J calls and clone size are as listed in that table; D and trimming were resolved from the DNA. The sample has about 200,000 clones; approximately 86% are singletons. The CDR3 runs to 14 residues. V gave up 10 bases and J gave up 7 bases, with 20 bases separating them. Germline CDR1 SGHVS, CDR2 FQNEAQ. The data were obtained in a study of blood T cell repertoires in COVID-19. Study in general: COVID-19 samples, acute and convalescent, were from the United States, Italy and Spain.

The sequencing sample was made of PBMCs or T cells enriched from blood (not recorded which). This chain connects TRBV7-8 to TRBJ2-1; D ambiguous. The receptor was derived from a middle-aged woman with acute COVID-19. The CDR3 spells CAIGRVLADNEQFF. The DNA of the CDR3 is TGTGCCATAGGCCGGGTCCTTGCGGATAATGAGCAGTTCTTC.